The clone carrying this T cell receptor (beta chain) turned up a few times. Its antigen is as yet unknown. Individual cDNA molecules were tagged with unique molecular identifiers. TCRdb re-called the 5' RACE reads with MiXCR, one entry per CDR3 protein. The top ten hold more than 15% of the sample, which has tens of thousands of distinct CDR3 sequences, 20% to 25% seen once. J gave up 4 bases and V 3 bases, and 8 bases lay outside the gene matches. The CDR3 runs to 15 residues. The germline V gene encodes CDR1 MRHNA and CDR2 SNTAGT. The data stem from a study of early T cells in non-severe SARS-CoV-2 infection. Study summary: Bulk RNA isolated from unsorted whole blood underwent sequencing; chains were not paired.

Overall study findings and caveats: The study's VDJdb matching favored anti-spike CD8 responses and missed private and CD4 specificities.

The specimen was whole blood, collected at baseline. The source is an adult who was a healthcare worker with PCR-confirmed SARS-CoV-2 infection or an uninfected control (not recorded which). V is TRBV6-4 and J is TRBJ2-7, with TRBD1 identical over 8 bases. The CDR3 here is CASSDPGTGIYEQYF. The CDR3 DNA is TGTGCCAGCAGTGATCCCGGGACAGGTATTTACGAGCAGTACTTC.